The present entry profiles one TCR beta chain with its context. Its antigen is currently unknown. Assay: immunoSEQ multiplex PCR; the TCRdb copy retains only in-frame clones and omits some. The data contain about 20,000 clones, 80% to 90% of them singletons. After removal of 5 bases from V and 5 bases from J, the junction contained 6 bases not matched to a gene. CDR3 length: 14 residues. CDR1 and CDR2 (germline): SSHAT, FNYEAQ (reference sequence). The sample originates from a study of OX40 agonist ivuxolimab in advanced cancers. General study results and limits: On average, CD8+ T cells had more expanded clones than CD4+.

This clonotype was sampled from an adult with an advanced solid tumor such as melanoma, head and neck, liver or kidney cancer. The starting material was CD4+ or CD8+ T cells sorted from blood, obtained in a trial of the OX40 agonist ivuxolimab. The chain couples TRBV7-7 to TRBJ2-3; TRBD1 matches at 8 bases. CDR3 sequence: CASSPQGAEDTQYF. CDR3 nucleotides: TGTGCCAGCAGCCCCCAGGGGGCGGAAGATACGCAGTATTTT.